These 17 T cell receptor beta chains were all obtained from the same sample, sequenced in a study of immune evolution from preneoplasia to lung adenocarcinoma (dated by TCRdb to the early 2020s). Libraries were built with the immunoSEQ multiplex PCR assay. Held by TCRdb, this immuneACCESS table contains in-frame sequences only and omits some clones. Under half of the omission traces to an unresolved V gene where checked; the cause of the rest is unknown. A total of thousands of clones appear in this sample, 85% of them only once. The top ten clonotypes cover about 20% of the sample. The sequenced sample consisted of FFPE adjacent normal lung tissue. Receptors were obtained from a donor at least 70 years old with lung adenocarcinoma.

V and J are TRBV28 and TRBJ2-7; 11 nucleotides align to TRBD2. There are 14 residues in the CDR3. V lost 7 bases and J lost 2; bases outside the gene matches: 4. Germline lookup yields CDR1 MDHEN and CDR2 SYDVKM. In DNA, the CDR3 is TGTGCCAGCAAAAGACTAGCGGGACCCTACGAGCAGTACTTC. It codes for CASKRLAGPYEQYF.

This chain joins TRBV5-6 and TRBJ2-1, with TRBD1 identical over 9 bases. The germline gives CDR1 SGHDT, CDR2 YYEEEE. The V gene end was trimmed by 3 bases and the J gene end by 7 bases; junction bases not matched to a gene: 8. The CDR3 sequence is 15 residues long. CDR3 in DNA: TGTGCCAGCAGCTATCGGGACAGGGAGTATAATGAGCAGTTCTTC. Translating it yields CASSYRDREYNEQFF.

The gene calls are TRBV11-2 and TRBJ2-7; possible D gene TRBD2, 6 bases. Trimming pared 3 bases from V and 5 bases from J, leaving 17 bases between. CDR3 length: 15 amino acids. Germline CDR1 and CDR2: SGHAT and FQNNGV. DNA of the CDR3: TGTGCCAGCAGCTTGGAGACTAGGTTGTTGAACGAGCAGTACTTC. It translates to CASSLETRLLNEQYF.

This sequence joins TRBV28 and TRBJ1-1; TRBD1 aligns across 7 bases. This CDR3 region has 13 residues. V dropped 8 bases and J dropped 11; count of bases not matched to a gene: 14. Per the germline V gene, CDR1 is MDHEN and CDR2 is SYDVKM. The CDR3 sequence: CASGLPAGGGAFF. CDR3 DNA sequence: TGTGCCAGCGGTCTCCCCGCAGGGGGGGGTGCTTTCTTT.

The V call is TRBV6-5, the J call TRBJ1-2; TRBD1 might be the D (6 bases). The ends were cut back, 9 bases at V and 7 bases at J, with 15 bases in the middle. CDR1 MNHEY and CDR2 SVGAGI come from the germline V gene. This CDR3 spans 12 amino acids. The DNA of the CDR3 is TGTGCCAGTAGAGTTACAGGGAGTGGCTACACCTTC. Translation: CASRVTGSGYTF.

For the CDR3, the DNA is TGTGCCAGCAGGGTGGGACTTGCGAACACCGGGGAGCTGTTTTTT. Amino acid sequence: CASRVGLANTGELFF. V gene TRBV28 combines with J gene TRBJ2-2, with D perhaps matching TRBD2 (6 bases). Trimming left V 6 bases short and J 0 bases short, with 11 bases between. The germline gives CDR1 MDHEN, CDR2 SYDVKM. The CDR3 contains 15 residues.

The V gene is TRBV5-1, the J gene TRBJ2-3; D may match TRBD1 or TRBD2 (5 bases each). CDR1 and CDR2 from the germline V gene are SGHRS and YFSETQ. The CDR3 has 16 amino acids. The V end was cut by 4 bases, the J end by 6 bases, with 21 bases between. The CDR3 spells CASSTGTGSIFDTQYF. In nucleotides, the CDR3 is TGCGCCAGCAGCACGGGGACGGGTAGCATCTTTGATACGCAGTATTTT.

This chain links TRBV7-6 with TRBJ2-1; 8 bases line up with TRBD2. CDR1 is SGHVS, CDR2 FNYEAQ, per germline. The trim removed 2 bases at V and 3 bases at J, leaving 3 bases unmatched. This CDR3 is 15 amino acids long. The CDR3 coding sequence is TGTGCCAGCAGCTTACAGCGGGGGTACTACAATGAGCAGTTCTTC. This codes for CASSLQRGYYNEQFF.

This chain links TRBV10-3 with TRBJ1-3; no reliable D call. Germline assignment: CDR1 ENHRY and CDR2 SYGVKD. Trimming removed 0 bases at V and 0 bases at J, with 6 bases between. This CDR3 has 15 amino acids. The CDR3 sequence is CAISESEDSGNTIYF. In DNA form, the CDR3 reads TGTGCCATCAGTGAGTCGGAAGACTCTGGAAACACCATATATTTT.

V is TRBV28 and J is TRBJ2-3, with TRBD1 identical over 8 bases. Trimming at V came to 6 bases and at J to 3 bases, leaving 8 bases not matched to a gene. Germline values: CDR1 MDHEN, CDR2 SYDVKM. The CDR3 runs to 15 residues. The CDR3 reads CASSRQTGVTDTQYF. The CDR3 DNA reads TGTGCCAGCAGCAGACAGACAGGGGTAACAGATACGCAGTATTTT.

The chain joins TRBV7-2 to TRBJ2-7; either TRBD1 or TRBD2 may supply D (7 bases each). The CDR3 extends over 16 amino acids. With 2 bases removed from V and 0 bases from J, the gap between germline ends came to 14 bases. CDR1 and CDR2 from the germline V gene are SGHTA and FQGNSA. The CDR3 reads CASSLRGGGSSYEQYF. For the CDR3, the DNA is TGTGCCAGCAGCTTACGAGGGGGCGGGAGCTCCTACGAGCAGTACTTC. Together with reference TRBV7-2 and TRBJ2-7, the CDR3 gives the full variable domain: GAGVSQSPSNKVTEKGKDVELRCDPISGHTALYWYRQSLGQGLEFLIYFQGNSAPDKSGLPSDRFSAERTGGSVSTLTIQRTQQEDSAVYLCASSLRGGGSSYEQYFGPGTRLTVT.

The chain is built from TRBV28 and TRBJ2-7; D not certain. This CDR3 is 12 amino acids long. V gave up 6 bases and J gave up 2 bases, with 8 bases separating them. Germline V gene sequence: CDR1 MDHEN, CDR2 SYDVKM. This CDR3 is CASSRRPYEQYF. CDR3 DNA sequence: TGTGCCAGCAGCCGAAGACCCTACGAGCAGTACTTC. Full variable domain (missing parts from reference TRBV28 and TRBJ2-7): DVKVTQSSRYLVKRTGEKVFLECVQDMDHENMFWYRQDPGLGLRLIYFSYDVKMKEKGDIPEGYSVSREKKERFSLILESASTNQTSMYLCASSRRPYEQYFGPGTRLTVT.

The genes are TRBV11-2 and TRBJ1-2; 7 bases match TRBD1. Germline V gene lookup returns CDR1 SGHAT and CDR2 FQNNGV. The CDR3 totals 17 residues. Losses at the gene ends were 6 bases for V and 2 bases for J; bases not matched to a gene: 15. CDR3 sequence reads: CASRFNGWRDSNYGYTF. The CDR3 DNA reads as TGTGCCAGCAGATTTAATGGTTGGCGGGACAGCAACTATGGCTACACCTTC.

The chain employs TRBV6-1 and TRBJ1-5; 7 nucleotides match TRBD1. In germline, CDR1 is MNHNS, CDR2 SASEGT. V lost 3 bases and J lost 7; bases outside the gene matches: 6. This CDR3 is 14 amino acids long. The CDR3, as DNA: TGTGCCAGCAGTGAGCAGGGGGTGGGCCAGCCCCAGCATTTT. Amino acids: CASSEQGVGQPQHF.

The rearrangement uses TRBV5-6 and TRBJ2-5; D possibly uses TRBD1 or TRBD2 (6 bases each). From germline, CDR1 is SGHDT and CDR2 YYEEEE. The ends were cut back, 0 bases at V and 1 base at J, with 13 bases in the middle. CDR3 length: 16 residues. Here the CDR3 DNA reads TGTGCCAGCAGCTTGGGTGTGGGGGGCCTCCAAGAGACCCAGTACTTC. It encodes CASSLGVGGLQETQYF.

In its sample, this clone was seen a few times. This chain joins TRBV19 and TRBJ1-4; D uncertain. V was shortened by 1 base and J by 10 bases, with 10 bases between the two germline ends. The CDR3 has 13 residues. Germline loops: CDR1 LNHDA, CDR2 SQIVND (reference sequence). Here the CDR3 reads CASSIGVGGKLFF. Here the CDR3 DNA reads TGTGCCAGTAGTATAGGCGTGGGAGGAAAACTGTTTTTT.

The chain is built from TRBV30 and TRBJ2-2; the match to TRBD2 covers 8 bases. The CDR3 sequence is 14 residues long. CDR1 is GTSNPN, CDR2 SVGIG, per germline (reference sequence). With 4 bases clipped from V and 4 bases from J, the junction kept 5 bases outside the gene matches. The CDR3 is CAWTTSAGTGELFF. The DNA for the CDR3 is TGTGCCTGGACGACTAGCGCCGGCACCGGGGAGCTGTTTTTT.